The 27 T cell receptor beta chains presented below share a single source sample, sequenced in a study of blood T cell repertoires in COVID-19. Sequenced by immunoSEQ multiplex PCR; TCRdb stores in-frame clones only, minus some. The data show about 400,000 clones, 86% seen once. Sample: peripheral blood. The receptors here all came from a woman aged 30 to 39 with active or convalescent COVID-19.

The rearrangement links TRBV19 to TRBJ2-2; 8 bases match TRBD1. This CDR3 spans 14 amino acids. The V and J ends lost 7 bases and 4 bases, in that order; junction bases with no gene match: 5. Germline CDR1 LNHDA, CDR2 SQIVND (reference sequence). The CDR3 here is CASIDRGGTGELFF. CDR3 sequence (DNA): TGTGCCAGTATAGACAGGGGAGGCACCGGGGAGCTGTTTTTT.

The J gene is TRBJ1-1, the V gene TRBV6-5, with TRBD1 identical over 10 bases. The CDR3 is 14 amino acids. With 7 bases clipped from V and 3 bases from J, the junction kept 5 bases outside the gene matches. From germline, CDR1 is MNHEY and CDR2 SVGAGI. CDR3 in DNA: TGTGCCAGCATGAGACAGGGGGCGTACACTGAAGCTTTCTTT. It yields the protein CASMRQGAYTEAFF.

V is TRBV7-8 and J is TRBJ1-2, with a possible D match to TRBD1 (6 bases). The V end lost 4 bases, the J end lost 2 bases, and 20 bases lay between the germline ends. The CDR3 has 17 amino acids. Germline values: CDR1 SGHVS, CDR2 FQNEAQ. CDR3 amino acids: CASSYSRRDKKNYGYTF. The DNA for the CDR3 is TGTGCCAGCAGCTACTCTCGCAGGGACAAGAAAAACTATGGCTACACCTTC.

This sequence joins TRBV6-5 and TRBJ2-1; the D gene is possibly TRBD1 (5 bases). The CDR3 is 15 amino acids. Trimming removed 2 bases at V and 2 bases at J, with 10 bases between. From germline, CDR1 is MNHEY and CDR2 SVGAGI. The CDR3 DNA follows: TGTGCCAGCAGTTACCAGACAGAGGCCTACAATGAGCAGTTCTTC. It translates to CASSYQTEAYNEQFF.

V usage is TRBV10-3 and J usage is TRBJ1-3, with D hard to call. Germline CDR1 ENHRY, CDR2 SYGVKD. V was clipped by 3 bases and J by 1 base, with 10 bases between them. CDR3 length: 15 residues. The CDR3 region is CAISDREISGNTIYF. CDR3 nucleotides: TGTGCCATCAGTGATAGGGAGATTTCTGGAAACACCATATATTTT.

As for this clone: Other DNA sequences in this sample translate to the same CDR3. The chain is built from TRBV3-1 (or the pseudogene TRBV3-2) and TRBJ1-1; the match to TRBD1 covers 7 bases. Germline V CDR1 and CDR2: LGHDT, YNNKEL (reference sequence). V dropped 3 bases and J dropped 5; count of bases not matched to a gene: 0. CDR3 length: 12 amino acids. DNA of the CDR3: TGTGCCAGCAGCCAGGGACAGACTGAAGCTTTCTTT. Translated: CASSQGQTEAFF.

Of note for this clone: Its ends do not fully match the called genes, so a read error is possible. The chain has TRBV19 and TRBJ1-2, with D possibly being TRBD1 (6 bases). The CDR3 totals 13 residues. Per germline, CDR1 LNHDA and CDR2 SQIVND (reference sequence). Written as DNA, the CDR3 is TGTGCCAGTAGCCTCCCACAGGGAAGGTTCGCTTCCTTC. Translating gives CASSLPQGRFASF.

The CDR3 sequence is CATDSGYGYTF. CDR3 DNA: TGTGCCACAGACTCGGGCTATGGCTACACCTTC. This chain links TRBV19 with TRBJ1-2; D unclear. V was clipped by 10 bases and J by 4 bases, with 10 bases between them. The length of the CDR3 is 11 residues. CDR1 is LNHDA, CDR2 SQIVND, per germline (reference sequence).

The rearrangement links TRBV6-5 to TRBJ2-3; D is possibly TRBD1 (6 bases). CDR1 is MNHEY and CDR2 is SVGAGI in the germline V gene. The CDR3 totals 15 residues. The ends were cut back, 6 bases at V and 2 bases at J, with 15 bases in the middle. CDR3 DNA: TGTGCCAGCAGACAACAGGGAGCCTTCACAGATACGCAGTATTTT. The encoded protein is CASRQQGAFTDTQYF.

The CDR3 DNA reads TGCGCCAGCAGCCAAGAAAGCTCGTATGAAAAACTGTTTTTT. This codes for CASSQESSYEKLFF. The rearrangement joins TRBV4-1 to TRBJ1-4; D call uncertain. The ends were cut back, 0 bases at V and 6 bases at J, with 8 bases in the middle. The CDR3 length is 14 residues. The germline CDR1 and CDR2 sequences are MGHRA and YSYEKL.

The genes are TRBV7-9 and TRBJ2-1; a possible D gene is TRBD1 (6 bases). The length of the CDR3 is 14 residues. Trimming pared 4 bases from V and 6 bases from J, leaving 13 bases between. Germline CDR1 reads SEHNR; CDR2 reads FQNEAQ (reference sequence). The CDR3 DNA reads TGTGCCAGCAGCTCCTTGGGCAGGGGCAATGAGCAGTTCTTC. Translating gives CASSSLGRGNEQFF. Based on the CDR3 plus reference TRBV7-9 and TRBJ2-1, the full variable domain is DTGVSQNPRHKITKRGQNVTFRCDPISEHNRLYWYRQTLGQGPEFLTYFQNEAQLEKSRLLSDRFSAERPKGSFSTLEIQRTEQGDSAMYLCASSSLGRGNEQFFGPGTRLTVL.

In DNA form, the CDR3 reads TGTGCCAGCAGCTCCGCCGGGATTGCTAATGAAAAACTGTTTTTT. Residues: CASSSAGIANEKLFF. The chain has TRBV5-8 and TRBJ1-4, with D uncertain. The V end lost 3 bases, the J end lost 3 bases, and 12 bases lay between the germline ends. The germline V gene has CDR1 SGHTS and CDR2 YDEGEE. The CDR3 totals 15 residues. Complete variable domain (other parts from reference TRBV5-8 and TRBJ1-4): EAGVTQSPTHLIKTRGQQATLRCSPISGHTSVYWYQQALGLGLQFLLWYDEGEERNRGNFPPRFSGRQFPNYSSELNVNALELEDSALYLCASSSAGIANEKLFFGSGTQLSVL.

The V and J genes are TRBV3-1 (or the pseudogene TRBV3-2) and TRBJ2-1, with D maybe TRBD1 (7 bases). V was cut by 0 bases and J by 5 bases, with 17 bases left in between. The CDR3 is 17 amino acids. Germline CDR1 and CDR2: LGHDT and YNNKEL (reference sequence). CDR3 coding DNA: TGTGCCAGCAGCCAAGAACGAGGGACAGCGGGTCACAATGAGCAGTTCTTC. This gives the protein CASSQERGTAGHNEQFF.

V and J are TRBV6-2 or TRBV6-3 and TRBJ2-1; 8 bases are shared with TRBD2. Germline V gene lookup returns CDR1 MNHEY and CDR2 SVGEGT. The length of the CDR3 is 15 residues. V lost 2 bases to trimming and J lost 8 bases; unmatched junction nucleotides: 8. The CDR3 sequence: CASSYLSGIDHEQFF. The CDR3 DNA reads as TGTGCCAGCAGTTACCTTAGCGGGATAGACCATGAGCAGTTCTTC.

V usage is TRBV6-1 and J usage is TRBJ1-5, with D hard to call. V was clipped by 2 bases and J by 9 bases, with 8 bases between them. CDR1 and CDR2 from the germline V gene are MNHNS and SASEGT. The CDR3 has 12 amino acids. This CDR3 reads CASSEPVSPQHF. The CDR3 region has the DNA TGTGCCAGCAGTGAACCCGTTTCGCCCCAGCATTTT.

This clone came up a few times. The genes are TRBV6-6 and TRBJ1-5; the D gene is possibly TRBD1 (6 bases). Trimming cost V 7 bases and J 6 bases, with 16 bases left between them. The CDR3 is made up of 14 amino acids. Germline assignment: CDR1 MNHNY and CDR2 SVGAGI (reference sequence). Here the CDR3 DNA reads TGTGCCAGCAACACCCAGGGGTTCAGTCAGCCCCAGCATTTT. This encodes CASNTQGFSQPQHF.

The chain joins TRBV5-1 to TRBJ1-1, with D unresolved. Between the trimmed V and J ends, which lost 0 bases and 4 bases, there was a span of 22 bases. Per germline, CDR1 SGHRS and CDR2 YFSETQ. The CDR3 contains 18 residues. CDR3 amino acids: CASSLAAPGLLSGTEAFF. The DNA for the CDR3 is TGCGCCAGCAGCTTGGCCGCTCCCGGACTGCTGAGTGGCACTGAAGCTTTCTTT.

The CDR3 region has the DNA TGTGCCAGCAGTGTAGCAGGACTCGACGAGCAGTACTTC. Translated: CASSVAGLDEQYF. The chain joins TRBV25-1 to TRBJ2-7; a weak D match, TRBD2 (5 bases). Trimming cost V 4 bases and J 5 bases, with 12 bases left between them. The CDR3 extends over 13 amino acids. CDR1 is MGHDK, CDR2 SYGVNS, per germline.

The rearrangement uses TRBV2 and TRBJ1-4; the match to TRBD1 covers 7 bases. The CDR3 is 15 residues long. Germline V gene lookup returns CDR1 SNHLY and CDR2 FYNNEI. The J segment lost 0 bases and the V segment lost 6 bases, leaving 4 bases of the junction unmatched. CDR3: CASRGQIATNEKLFF. Here the CDR3 DNA reads TGTGCCAGCAGGGGACAGATTGCAACTAATGAAAAACTGTTTTTT.

The J gene is TRBJ2-7, the V gene TRBV4-1; D gene unclear. The CDR3 spans 15 residues. The germline V and J ends were trimmed by 1 base and 1 base, with 11 bases remaining between them. Germline loops: CDR1 MGHRA, CDR2 YSYEKL. CDR3 loop: CASSQASAQSYEQYF. The CDR3 region has the DNA TGCGCCAGCAGCCAAGCATCCGCACAATCCTACGAGCAGTACTTC.

V usage is TRBV9 and J usage is TRBJ1-1; D call uncertain. The CDR3 runs 16 residues. Trimming shortened V by 0 bases and J by 0 bases, and 12 bases separated the two germline ends. Germline CDR1 and CDR2: SGDLS and YYNGEE. Here the CDR3 reads CASSVVSGKVNTEAFF. The CDR3 coding sequence is TGTGCCAGCAGCGTAGTTTCGGGAAAGGTGAACACTGAAGCTTTCTTT.

The chain uses TRBV6-5 and TRBJ1-2, with no clear D. Germline values: CDR1 MNHEY, CDR2 SVGAGI. The ends were cut back, 8 bases at V and 4 bases at J, with 11 bases in the middle. This CDR3 has 12 amino acids. CDR3 amino acids: CASGRATYGYTF. For the CDR3, the DNA is TGTGCCAGCGGGAGGGCGACCTATGGCTACACCTTC.

The rearrangement joins TRBV5-1 to TRBJ1-2; TRBD1 is a possible D gene (6 bases). Germline V gene lookup returns CDR1 SGHRS and CDR2 YFSETQ. The CDR3 covers 14 residues. The V gene lost 2 bases and the J gene lost 3 bases, with 11 bases spanning the gap. The CDR3 protein is CASSFTGSDYGYTF. The CDR3 bases are TGCGCCAGCAGCTTCACAGGGTCTGACTATGGCTACACCTTC.

This rearrangement joins TRBV3-1 (or the pseudogene TRBV3-2) to TRBJ2-5; 10 positions agree with TRBD2. Losses at the gene ends were 2 bases for V and 3 bases for J; bases not matched to a gene: 9. This CDR3 contains 17 residues. Germline CDR1 and CDR2: LGHDT and YNNKEL (reference sequence). The CDR3 DNA is TGTGCCAGCAGCCAATTAATGGAGCGGGGGGGAAAAGAGACCCAGTACTTC. Protein: CASSQLMERGGKETQYF.

V and J are TRBV27 and TRBJ2-7, with TRBD2 identical over 10 bases. V lost 2 bases to trimming and J lost 4 bases; unmatched junction nucleotides: 14. The CDR3 spans 18 residues. Per germline, CDR1 MNHEY and CDR2 SMNVEV (reference sequence). The CDR3 region has the DNA TGTGCCAGCAGTTTACAACCCCCAACTAGCGGGGTAAGGTACGAGCAGTACTTC. Its protein product is CASSLQPPTSGVRYEQYF.

The rearrangement uses TRBV12-3 or TRBV12-4 and TRBJ1-2; D is unclear. V gave up 5 bases and J gave up 8 bases, with 12 bases separating them. The CDR3 covers 12 residues. The CDR3 reads CASSPGARGYTF. Here the CDR3 DNA reads TGTGCCAGCAGTCCGGGAGCTAGAGGCTACACCTTC.

The V gene is TRBV28, the J gene TRBJ2-7, with TRBD2 as a possible D gene (6 bases). V shed 2 bases and J shed 4 bases, with 18 bases lying between them. This CDR3 region has 16 residues. The germline gives CDR1 MDHEN, CDR2 SYDVKM. CDR3 nucleotides: TGTGCCAGCAGTTTAAAGCCTAGGGACTCCGAGTACGAGCAGTACTTC. The encoded protein is CASSLKPRDSEYEQYF.